A single sample is the source of the 25 T cell receptor beta chains below, sequenced in a study of identical twins. TCRdb re-called the 5' RACE reads with MiXCR, one entry per CDR3 protein. The sample includes around 550,000 distinct CDR3 sequences, roughly 15% seen only once; the top ten take 0.35% to 0.45%. These data also formed part of another study, on yellow fever vaccine responses in identical twins.

The specimen was CD4+ T cells sorted from blood. Source of these receptors: a woman under 30 in good health.

The sample holds many counts of this clonotype. The chain is built from TRBV12-3 or TRBV12-4 and TRBJ2-5; D is uncertain. The CDR3 runs 14 residues. Trimming left V 1 base short and J 8 bases short, with 14 bases between. In DNA, the CDR3 is TGTGCCAGCAGTTTAGAGAGCACGCCAGACACCCAGTACTTC. The encoded protein is CASSLESTPDTQYF.

This clonotype came up a few times. The J gene is TRBJ2-7, the V gene TRBV12-3 or TRBV12-4; D might be TRBD1 (5 bases). This CDR3 contains 13 residues. Trimming cost V 0 bases and J 9 bases, with 12 bases left between them. The CDR3 is CASSLALGQGQYF. The CDR3 coding sequence is TGTGCCAGCAGTTTAGCGCTAGGGCAGGGGCAGTACTTC.

The CDR3 sequence is CASSYGRGASGEGGDTQYF. In DNA form, the CDR3 reads TGTGCCAGCAGTTACGGGCGCGGAGCTAGCGGGGAGGGTGGAGATACGCAGTATTTT. The chain carries TRBV6-5 and TRBJ2-3; 9 nucleotides align to TRBD2. The V and J ends lost 2 bases and 5 bases, in that order; junction bases with no gene match: 17. This CDR3 spans 19 amino acids. The germline CDR1 and CDR2 sequences are MNHEY and SVGAGI.

This sequence joins TRBV7-9 and TRBJ2-2; no firm D call. Trimming shortened V by 4 bases and J by 1 base, and 10 bases separated the two germline ends. From germline, CDR1 is SEHNR and CDR2 FQNEAQ (reference sequence). The CDR3 is made up of 15 amino acids. For the CDR3, the DNA is TGTGCCAGCAGCTCGACATCTAGGAACACCGGGGAGCTGTTTTTT. It specifies CASSSTSRNTGELFF. The full variable domain, its missing parts supplied by reference TRBV7-9 and TRBJ2-2, is DTGVSQNPRHKITKRGQNVTFRCDPISEHNRLYWYRQTLGQGPEFLTYFQNEAQLEKSRLLSDRFSAERPKGSFSTLEIQRTEQGDSAMYLCASSSTSRNTGELFFGEGSRLTVL.

Concerning this clonotype itself: Germline is not matched at one junction end, which may reflect a read error. V gene TRBV7-2 combines with J gene TRBJ2-1; the match to TRBD2 covers 10 bases. CDR1 and CDR2 (germline): SGHTA, FQGNSA. The CDR3 contains 15 residues. The CDR3 region is CASSLVSGRYNEHFF. CDR3 DNA sequence: TGTGCCAGCAGCTTAGTTAGCGGGAGGTACAATGAGCATTTCTTC.

The CDR3 is CAISEPAKWLQYF. CDR3 in DNA: TGTGCCATCAGTGAGCCAGCCAAGTGGCTGCAGTACTTC. The chain couples TRBV10-3 to TRBJ2-7; D is unclear. The CDR3 has 13 residues. Germline V gene data show CDR1 as ENHRY and CDR2 as SYGVKD. Between the trimmed V and J ends, which lost 2 bases and 9 bases, there was a span of 14 bases.

CDR3 in amino acids: CSARADGFSTQYF. In nucleotides, the CDR3 is TGCAGTGCTAGAGCTGATGGTTTCTCGACCCAGTACTTC. V usage is TRBV20-1 and J usage is TRBJ2-5; D is ambiguous. Germline CDR1 and CDR2: DFQATT and SNEGSKA (reference sequence). This CDR3 spans 13 amino acids. The V end lost 1 base, the J end lost 7 bases, and 13 bases lay between the germline ends.

The rearrangement uses TRBV4-1 and TRBJ2-4, with 11 nucleotides matching TRBD2. This CDR3 comprises 18 residues. Germline loops: CDR1 MGHRA, CDR2 YSYEKL. V shed 0 bases and J 6 bases; nucleotides not matched to a gene: 10. This CDR3 reads CASSQEGLAGGGRNIQYF. CDR3 nucleotide sequence: TGCGCCAGCAGCCAAGAAGGCCTAGCGGGAGGAGGGAGAAACATTCAGTACTTC.

This clonotype was seen a few times. The CDR3 DNA reads TGTGCCAGCTCCTCCGGACTAGCGGGGGGGCCGGTTAGTGAGCAGTTCTTC. As protein: CASSSGLAGGPVSEQFF. The chain links TRBV2 to TRBJ2-1, with 15 bases that match TRBD2. J was trimmed by 9 bases and V by 8 bases; bases with no gene match: 14. The CDR3 extends over 17 amino acids. The V gene's germline CDR1 is SNHLY and CDR2 FYNNEI.

The V gene is TRBV5-1, the J gene TRBJ2-7, with TRBD1 identical over 9 bases. From germline, CDR1 is SGHRS and CDR2 YFSETQ. The length of the CDR3 is 14 residues. J was trimmed by 3 bases and V by 4 bases; bases with no gene match: 5. CDR3 amino acids: CASSLTGGNYEQYF. CDR3 nucleotide sequence: TGCGCCAGCAGCCTCACAGGGGGCAACTACGAGCAGTACTTC.

This clonotype appeared many times. The J gene is TRBJ2-7, the V gene TRBV7-3; unclear D gene. Looked up from germline, CDR1 is SGHTA and CDR2 is FQGTGA. The V and J ends lost 5 bases and 3 bases respectively, with 8 bases between them. The CDR3 runs 12 residues. CDR3 nucleotide sequence: TGTGCCAGCAGCGTTCCGGGCTACGAGCAGTACTTC. This encodes CASSVPGYEQYF. Filled out from reference TRBV7-3 and TRBJ2-7, the complete variable domain reads GAGVSQTPSNKVTEKGKYVELRCDPISGHTALYWYRQSLGQGPEFLIYFQGTGAADDSGLPNDRFFAVRPEGSVSTLKIQRTERGDSAVYLCASSVPGYEQYFGPGTRLTVT.

This chain joins TRBV20-1 and TRBJ2-7, with 9 bases identical to TRBD1. With 6 bases clipped from V and 7 bases from J, the junction kept 16 bases outside the gene matches. Germline V gene data show CDR1 as DFQATT and CDR2 as SNEGSKA (reference sequence). The CDR3 loop spans 15 amino acids. The CDR3 DNA follows: TGCAGTGCCGTCACAGGGGGCGGCCTCCCAGGGGAGCAGTACTTC. This sequence encodes CSAVTGGGLPGEQYF.

There are a few counts of this clonotype. The rearrangement uses TRBV20-1 and TRBJ1-1; 8 bases fit TRBD1. This CDR3 is built from 15 residues. V lost 8 bases, J lost 3 bases, and 14 bases stayed unmatched. Germline V gene sequence: CDR1 DFQATT, CDR2 SNEGSKA (reference sequence). CDR3 in DNA: TGCAGTATTGACAGGGGCGGGGGTTTGGACACTGAAGCTTTCTTT. Translated, it gives CSIDRGGGLDTEAFF.

The chain has TRBV10-2 and TRBJ2-1; D unresolved. The CDR3 runs 13 residues. The V and J ends lost 7 bases and 2 bases respectively, with 9 bases between them. CDR1 and CDR2 from the germline V gene are WSHSY and SAAADI. In nucleotides, the CDR3 is TGCGCCAGCAACGGTGACCCCTACAATGAGCAGTTCTTC. The encoded protein is CASNGDPYNEQFF.

The chain links TRBV2 to TRBJ2-5, with D maybe TRBD1 (6 bases). V was clipped by 3 bases and J by 3 bases, with 11 bases between them. Germline V CDR1 and CDR2: SNHLY, FYNNEI. The CDR3 runs to 14 residues. CDR3 loop: CASSEWGPKETQYF. DNA for the CDR3: TGTGCCAGCAGTGAGTGGGGGCCCAAAGAGACCCAGTACTTC.

This clonotype has a count of ten or more. The J gene is TRBJ2-1, the V gene TRBV7-6, with D possibly being TRBD1 (6 bases). The V and J ends lost 4 bases and 6 bases respectively, with 13 bases between them. CDR1 SGHVS and CDR2 FNYEAQ come from the germline V gene. The CDR3 totals 14 residues. The CDR3 DNA sequence: TGTGCCAGCAGCTCTCTCGGCAGGGGCAATGAGCAGTTCTTC. It encodes CASSSLGRGNEQFF.

The J gene is TRBJ2-5, the V gene TRBV28; 11 bases align to TRBD2. CDR1 is MDHEN, CDR2 SYDVKM, per germline. The trim removed 3 bases at V and 2 bases at J, leaving 14 bases unmatched. The CDR3 is made up of 19 amino acids. The CDR3 nucleotides read TGTGCCAGCAGTTTTTCCCCGGGACTAGCGGATCAACCTCAAGAGACCCAGTACTTC. Its translation is CASSFSPGLADQPQETQYF.

The J gene is TRBJ2-7, the V gene TRBV10-3, with D perhaps TRBD2 (5 bases). The CDR3 covers 14 residues. Germline V gives CDR1 ENHRY, CDR2 SYGVKD. V was pared by 3 bases and J by 0 bases, with 9 bases between. As DNA, the CDR3 is TGTGCCATCAGTGACGGGGTCAGCTCCTACGAGCAGTACGTC. It codes for CAISDGVSSYEQYV.

This clonotype was counted a few times. The chain recombines TRBV7-2 with TRBJ1-5, with D unresolved. The CDR3 is 14 residues long. Germline values: CDR1 SGHTA, CDR2 FQGNSA. V was pared by 6 bases and J by 3 bases, with 12 bases between. The CDR3 bases are TGTGCCAGCAGGATAAGTGGAACCAATCAGCCCCAGCATTTT. Protein product: CASRISGTNQPQHF. Full variable domain (remainder filled in from reference TRBV7-2 and TRBJ1-5): GAGVSQSPSNKVTEKGKDVELRCDPISGHTALYWYRQSLGQGLEFLIYFQGNSAPDKSGLPSDRFSAERTGGSVSTLTIQRTQQEDSAVYLCASRISGTNQPQHFGDGTRLSIL.

The V and J genes are TRBV28 and TRBJ2-1; a possible D gene is TRBD1 (6 bases). The germline CDR1 and CDR2 sequences are MDHEN and SYDVKM. Between the trimmed V and J ends, which lost 6 bases and 1 base, there was a span of 19 bases. The CDR3 loop spans 17 amino acids. This CDR3 is CASSPRGGGLSYNEQFF. Here the CDR3 DNA reads TGTGCCAGCAGCCCCCGGGGTGGGGGCCTATCCTACAATGAGCAGTTCTTC. Full variable domain (remainder filled in from reference TRBV28 and TRBJ2-1): DVKVTQSSRYLVKRTGEKVFLECVQDMDHENMFWYRQDPGLGLRLIYFSYDVKMKEKGDIPEGYSVSREKKERFSLILESASTNQTSMYLCASSPRGGGLSYNEQFFGPGTRLTVL.

J is TRBJ2-5 and V is TRBV28, with TRBD2 matching 10 bases. The germline V gene encodes CDR1 MDHEN and CDR2 SYDVKM. V was pared by 4 bases and J by 5 bases, with 13 bases of the junction left unmatched. The CDR3 covers 17 residues. DNA of the CDR3: TGTGCCAGCAGTTGGGAACGTCTTAGCGGGAGGAGGGAGACCCAGTACTTC. Its protein is CASSWERLSGRRETQYF.

The gene calls are TRBV29-1 and TRBJ2-2; no clear D. Germline CDR1 SQVTM, CDR2 ANQGSEA. The CDR3 is 12 residues long. Trimming took off 7 bases at V and 0 bases at J, with 6 bases between the two ends. DNA of the CDR3: TGCAGCGCTACAGCGAACACCGGGGAGCTGTTTTTT. It yields the protein CSATANTGELFF.

This clonotype was seen repeatedly, ten times or more. The J gene is TRBJ2-2, the V gene TRBV27; 10 positions agree with TRBD2. This CDR3 region has 14 residues. V was clipped by 5 bases and J by 5 bases; unmatched bases: 2. CDR1 and CDR2 from the germline V gene are MNHEY and SMNVEV (reference sequence). CDR3 in amino acids: CASSRAGGTGELFF. The CDR3 DNA reads TGTGCCAGCAGTCGAGCGGGGGGGACCGGGGAGCTGTTTTTT.

This clonotype was counted a few times. The chain joins TRBV20-1 to TRBJ2-2; D gene unclear. The CDR3 spans 15 residues. Trimming pared 0 bases from V and 0 bases from J, leaving 8 bases between. The germline CDR1 and CDR2 sequences are DFQATT and SNEGSKA (reference sequence). In DNA, the CDR3 is TGCAGTGCTAGAGATTCACAGACGAACACCGGGGAGCTGTTTTTT. This sequence encodes CSARDSQTNTGELFF.

V is TRBV11-2 and J is TRBJ2-6, with D perhaps matching TRBD2 (6 bases). From germline, CDR1 is SGHAT and CDR2 FQNNGV. The CDR3 extends over 19 amino acids. The V and J ends lost 5 bases and 0 bases respectively, with 20 bases between them. DNA of the CDR3: TGTGCCAGCAGCCCCCGTCGTGGAGGGGCATCCTCTGGGGCCAACGTCCTGACTTTC. The encoded protein is CASSPRRGGASSGANVLTF.